This paragraph reports one T cell receptor beta chain. Its antigen is undetermined. The data derive from a study of T-cell reconstitution after alpha-beta-depleted transplantation in children. The TCRbeta library was prepared with unique molecular identifiers. TCRdb processed the PCR reads anew with MiXCR; each CDR3 protein has one entry. This table has about 1,000,000 distinct CDR3 sequences, about 26% appearing once. This CDR3 contains 13 residues. V shed 6 bases and J shed 5 bases, with 11 bases lying between them. CDR1 and CDR2 (germline): MNHNS, SASEGT. Study-wide results and limits: Reported findings indicate that, about two months after transplant, alpha-beta T cells came from several hundred expanded clones, which were derived from non-depleted graft cells. Fresh T-cell production supplied most of the T-cell counts and diversity seen one year after transplant. Surviving recipient T cells and thymic progenitors underlay high day-60 TCRbeta diversity in some patients.

The chain recombines TRBV6-1 with TRBJ2-1; no firm D call. The sequencing here drew on PBMCs, mostly from graft donor cells, taken 360 days after TCRalphabeta/CD19-depleted stem cell transplant. The clonotype was recovered from a boy younger than two who had a stem cell transplant for SCID, so the T cells may come from the graft donor. CDR3 DNA sequence: TGTGCCAGCAGAATAACGGAAAACAATGAGCAGTTCTTC. It codes for CASRITENNEQFF.